These 3 T cell receptor beta chains originate from one sample sequenced in a study of shared clonotypes between healthy human individuals (dated by TCRdb to about 2020). Receptor libraries were prepared by the immunoSEQ multiplex PCR assay. In its TCRdb copy, this immuneACCESS table keeps in-frame sequences only and misses some clones. Where compared with another copy, unresolved V genes explain less than half of these, and the others have no known cause. The sample table lists around 750,000 clones, approximately 79% of them with a count of one. The ten largest clones take up more than 1.5% of the sample. The sample consisted of memory CD4+ T cells sorted from blood. The cell subset or site label for this specimen denotes: CD45RA-negative fraction. The source is a woman aged 25 to 39 in good health.

The CDR3 reads CASTGTREETQYF. The CDR3 DNA sequence: TGTGCCAGCACCGGGACTAGAGAAGAGACCCAGTACTTC. J is TRBJ2-5 and V is TRBV2; TRBD2 agrees at 8 bases. This CDR3 contains 13 residues. V was clipped by 7 bases and J by 3 bases; unmatched bases: 4. Germline V gene sequence: CDR1 SNHLY, CDR2 FYNNEI.

The chain employs TRBV9 and TRBJ2-1; TRBD2 matches 7 bases. V gave up 4 bases and J gave up 0 bases; unmatched junction bases: 4. The CDR3 has 15 residues. The germline V gene encodes CDR1 SGDLS and CDR2 YYNGEE. The CDR3 DNA follows: TGTGCCAGCAGCATCAGCGGGGCCTCCTACAATGAGCAGTTCTTC. Its translation is CASSISGASYNEQFF.

The genes are TRBV7-8 and TRBJ2-1; D is undetermined. Trimming removed 6 bases from V and 0 bases from J, with 12 bases in between. The CDR3 length is 15 residues. Germline values: CDR1 SGHVS, CDR2 FQNEAQ. The CDR3 here is CASRDPKSSYNEQFF. DNA of the CDR3: TGTGCCAGCAGGGACCCGAAATCCTCCTACAATGAGCAGTTCTTC.